This T cell receptor beta chain was sequenced during a study of human T cells and chemical hapten exposure. This clonotype was seen a handful of times. Its antigen is as yet unknown. TCRdb re-called the 5' RACE reads with MiXCR, one entry per CDR3 protein. The top ten hold approximately 2.1% of the sample, which has under 85,000 distinct CDR3 sequences, about 8% seen once. J was trimmed by 7 bases and V by 4 bases; bases with no gene match: 6. Germline lookup yields CDR1 SGHTA and CDR2 FQGNSA. This CDR3 has 14 residues. Extraction of total RNA was performed on unfractionated whole blood. Study findings and constraints: Unchanged with DPC sensitization were TCRs above 1 in 1000 frequency.

This sequence was found in a male donor in good health. The chain employs TRBV7-2 and TRBJ1-1, with 10 bases fitting TRBD1. The CDR3 region has the DNA TGTGCCAGCAGCTATACGACAGGGGGCGGTGAAGCTTTCTTT. It encodes CASSYTTGGGEAFF.